This T cell receptor beta chain originates from a study of T-cell memory formation after mild COVID-19. This clonotype was detected only a few times. With constant-segment primers, 5'RACE yielded cDNA libraries of TCR alpha and TCR beta that carried sample barcodes and UMIs. One entry per CDR3 protein results from TCRdb running MiXCR on the 5' RACE reads. The data show around 440,000 distinct CDR3 sequences, 15% to 20% seen once. Germline lookup yields CDR1 SGHTA and CDR2 FQGNSA. Trimming took 5 bases from V and 4 from J; bases not matched to a gene: 13. CDR3 length: 16 amino acids. The sequencing input was PBMCs or a T cell subset sorted from them (not recorded which). The receptor comes from an adult woman who had mild COVID-19 (a few samples of this study predate the infection). Cell type and time point are not known. J is TRBJ2-7 and V is TRBV7-2; 8 bases map to TRBD1. In nucleotides, the CDR3 is TGTGCCAGCAGCCCTTGGGCGGGACAGGCCCCTTACGAGCAGTACTTC. Residues: CASSPWAGQAPYEQYF.